The T cell receptor beta chain described here comes from a study of shared clonotypes between healthy human individuals. This CDR3 is 14 amino acids long. The germline gives CDR1 MNHEY, CDR2 SMNVEV (reference sequence). The junction had 4 bases not matched to a gene; V was cut back by 6 bases and J by 0 bases. Remarks on this clone: The antigen remains unidentified.

The repertoire was sequenced with immunoSEQ multiplex PCR; TCRdb's copy has only in-frame clones and lacks some. The sample includes roughly 660,000 clones, roughly 91% seen only once; the top ten take 30% to 35%. Broader study findings: The naive CD4 repertoires of a few donors were compared, and approximately 5% of clonotypes were shared.

CD45RO+ cells went into CD8 memory alongside CCR7-negative CD45RA+ TemRA cells. The sequenced sample was memory CD8+ T cells from PBMCs. Subset reported: CD45RO+ cells pooled with CCR7-negative TemRA cells. This clonotype originated in a man younger than 35 in good health. Some clones in this sample may be carry-over from other donors' samples. The chain couples TRBV27 to TRBJ2-7; 8 bases are a match to TRBD1. This CDR3 reads CASRNRGSSYEQYF. CDR3 nucleotides: TGTGCCAGCAGGAACAGGGGGAGCTCCTACGAGCAGTACTTC.